This T cell receptor (beta chain) was captured in a study of T cells in Graves' hyperthyroidism and ophthalmopathy (dated by TCRdb to about 2019). General notes on the study: Peripheral blood was sampled at the time of initial diagnosis, prior to any treatment. A discovery cohort of roughly 96 patients, 43 with Graves' ophthalmopathy and approximately 57 with stable Graves' hyperthyroidism, was used to find distinguishing TCR V-J signatures. Prospective prediction of ophthalmopathy was tested in an independent validation cohort of under 20 hyperthyroidism patients and 17 patients who later progressed to ophthalmopathy. For training and testing, the 80 to 100 patients in the discovery cohort were randomly divided in a 7:3 ratio. In addition, the study compared T-cell repertoires in thyroid tissue and in blood from 6 or 7 Graves' hyperthyroidism patients. After blood sampling, hyperthyroidism patients were treated with methimazole at a starting dose of 30 mg daily, and ophthalmopathy patients were treated with high-dose intravenous methylprednisolone. TCR Vbeta CDR3 sequencing of 135 peripheral blood samples (approximately 44 ophthalmopathy, some 75 hyperthyroidism and roughly 17 progressor patients) is reported in the paper. Study-wide findings and limitations: A model built on a 13 V-J signature distinguished ophthalmopathy from stable hyperthyroidism, reaching 85% to 90% sensitivity and under 84% specificity in cross-validation and 80%/75% in testing. Sample size was not statistically predetermined, and investigators were not blinded to group allocation. Most expanded thyroid clonotypes (frequency above 0.001) were also found in blood, which suggests that blood repertoires may mirror thyroid immune responses. In validation, the model predicted progression to ophthalmopathy a median of roughly 6.1 months before onset, with approximately 71% sensitivity and around 76% specificity.

TCR beta CDR3 regions were amplified from RNA transcripts. The first round of RT-PCR for the TCR CDR3 was performed with the HTBI primer set and the Qiagen OneStep RT-PCR kit. Libraries were constructed in a second round of multiplex PCR, after which size selection and purification were carried out. Libraries were sequenced paired-end with 100 bp reads on an Illumina HiSeq2000. Per the source publication's procedure: SOAPnuke was used to process the raw data, removing reads that contained adapters or uncalled bases, had a mean Phred below 15, or lacked an exact match to the constant primer or identifier. High-quality paired reads were merged using COPE v1.2.5, and each unique nucleotide sequence was defined as a clonotype. MiTCR v1.1 was used to align clonotypes to the IMGT TRBV, TRBD and TRBJ reference segments. The analysis was restricted to V-J combinations with a frequency above 0.0001, which together covered approximately 99% of the repertoires. The TCS score was defined as the ratio of F50 (clonal expansion) to E x V (chaos), calculated using BLOSUM62-based TCRdist between CDR3 peptides within each V-J. Welch's t-statistics and random forest reduced roughly 540 V-J features to roughly 13, which were used in a naive Bayes classifier (R e1071). Clones were called with MiXCR by TCRdb after fastp trimmed the public reads at Q25, and only in-frame beta chains were retained. Rows are unified per CDR3 protein, each entry keeping the most common DNA and genes. The V and J calls and clone size are TCRdb's, not the authors'. This sample comprises about 640,000 distinct CDR3 sequences, under 25% of them detected only once. Over 30% of the sample comes from the top ten.

This clonotype was detected a few times. This receptor's antigen is unknown. Within one base of it there is no much larger clone, and no base qualities were kept. Moderately to severely active disease, a Clinical Activity Score of at least 3, a NOSPECS grade of at least 4, and a duration under 3 months were present in ophthalmopathy patients. Exclusion was applied to patients with uncontrolled infections, other autoimmune diseases, pregnancy or lactation. Diagnoses were established on the basis of clinical symptoms, serum thyroxine and TRAb, thyroid ultrasound, and orbital computed tomography. PBMCs were separated from approximately 9.9 ml of fresh peripheral blood using Ficoll-Paque density gradient centrifugation. Total RNA was extracted using Trizol reagent, and RNA quality was assessed on an Agilent 2100 Bioanalyzer. Sequencing was carried out using blood. This TCR was recovered from a man under 40 with Graves' ophthalmopathy.

The DNA sequence is given as TGTGCCAGCAGCCCCGAGTATAGCGGGAGTGTCGAGCAGTACTTC. The translation is CASSPEYSGSVEQYF. The sequence is built from TRBV11-2 and TRBJ2-7; 9 bases in the junction line up with TRBD2. The cysteine opens and the phenylalanine closes a CDR3 of 15 amino acids. Only CDR3 DNA is held: 45 bases, read in frame from base 1. Trimming removed 5 bases from V and 6 bases from J; the gene matches leave 11 bases unexplained. The germline V gene encodes CDR1 SGHAT and CDR2 FQNNGV.